This TCR beta chain was recorded in a study of blood T cell repertoires in COVID-19. Across the whole study: Spain, Italy and the United States supplied samples that represented acute and convalescent COVID-19. PBMCs, B-cell-depleted T cells, or T cells were the source of the cDNA or gDNA that made up the material.

V was pared by 0 bases and J by 2 bases, with 13 bases between. Germline CDR1 is LGHNA and CDR2 is YSLEER. This CDR3 comprises 16 residues. TCRdb keeps only in-frame clones here, not all; method: immunoSEQ multiplex PCR. This sample has 190,000 or so clones, with roughly 89% found just once. This clone has only a few counts. Sequenced input: peripheral blood. The rearrangement links TRBV4-3 to TRBJ1-2; D may be TRBD1 (5 bases). The origin of this receptor is a woman under 30 who had recovered from COVID-19. The CDR3 loop is CASSQDLQGRNYGYTF. Here the CDR3 DNA reads TGCGCCAGCAGCCAAGATCTTCAGGGCAGAAACTATGGCTACACCTTC.